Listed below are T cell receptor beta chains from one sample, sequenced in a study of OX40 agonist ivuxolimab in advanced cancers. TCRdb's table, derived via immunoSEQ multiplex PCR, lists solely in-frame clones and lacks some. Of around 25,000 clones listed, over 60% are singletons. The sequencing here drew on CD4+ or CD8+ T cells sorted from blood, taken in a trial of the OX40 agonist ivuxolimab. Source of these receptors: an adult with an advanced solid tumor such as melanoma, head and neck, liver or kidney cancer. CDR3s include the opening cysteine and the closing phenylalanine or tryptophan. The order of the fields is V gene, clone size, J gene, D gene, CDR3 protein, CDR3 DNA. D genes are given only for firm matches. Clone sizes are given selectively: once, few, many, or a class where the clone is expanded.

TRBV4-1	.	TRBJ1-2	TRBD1	CASSGPPDRGFDYGYTF	TGCGCCAGCAGCGGGCCCCCCGACAGGGGGTTTGACTATGGCTACACCTTC
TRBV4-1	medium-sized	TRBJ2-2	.	CASSNGYTGELFF	TGCGCCAGCAGTAACGGGTACACCGGGGAGCTGTTTTTT
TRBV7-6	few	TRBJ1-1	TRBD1	CASSRDRTEAFF	TGTGCCAGCAGCCGGGACAGAACTGAAGCTTTCTTT
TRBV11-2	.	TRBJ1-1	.	CASSLEIFTEAFF	TGTGCCAGCAGCTTAGAAATCTTCACTGAAGCTTTCTTT
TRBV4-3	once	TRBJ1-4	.	CASSQAGGANEKLFF	TGCGCCAGCAGCCAAGCGGGGGGAGCTAATGAAAAACTGTTTTTT
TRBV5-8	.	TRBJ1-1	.	CASELGVQLAEAFF	TGTGCCAGTGAGCTTGGGGTGCAATTGGCTGAAGCTTTCTTT
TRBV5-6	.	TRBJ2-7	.	CASSLWGTDEQYF	TGTGCCAGCAGCTTGTGGGGAACTGACGAGCAGTACTTC
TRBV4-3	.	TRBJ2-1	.	CASSQDRGRSEQFF	TGCGCCAGCAGCCAAGATCGAGGCAGAAGTGAGCAGTTCTTC
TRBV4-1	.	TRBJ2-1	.	CASSPLGWRGKYNEQFF	TGCGCCAGCAGCCCGCTCGGGTGGCGGGGCAAATACAATGAGCAGTTCTTC
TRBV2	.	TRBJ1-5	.	CASSDDRQLNQPQHF	TGTGCCAGCAGTGACGACAGGCAACTCAATCAGCCCCAGCATTTT
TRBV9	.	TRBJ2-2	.	CASSVWRGNTGELFF	TGTGCCAGCAGCGTGTGGAGGGGTAACACCGGGGAGCTGTTTTTT
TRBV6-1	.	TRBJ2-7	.	CASPRGHEQYF	TGTGCCAGCCCCCGAGGCCACGAGCAGTACTTC
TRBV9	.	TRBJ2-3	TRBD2	CASSFGGTSTDTQYF	TGTGCCAGCAGCTTCGGGGGGACTAGCACAGATACGCAGTATTTT
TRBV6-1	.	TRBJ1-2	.	CASEIRGYGYTF	TGTGCCAGTGAAATCCGTGGGTATGGCTACACCTTC
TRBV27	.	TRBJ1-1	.	CASSPLQGMAEAFF	TGTGCCAGCAGTCCCCTACAGGGTATGGCTGAAGCTTTCTTT
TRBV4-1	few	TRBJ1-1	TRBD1	CASSIGTGRTEAFF	TGCGCCAGCAGCATCGGGACAGGGCGTACTGAAGCTTTCTTT
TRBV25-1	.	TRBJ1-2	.	CASSGKGYGYTF	TGTGCCAGCAGTGGAAAGGGTTATGGCTACACCTTC
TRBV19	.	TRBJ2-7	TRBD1	CASSLLLHGTGATYEQYF	TGTGCCAGTAGTCTCCTCCTTCATGGGACAGGGGCCACCTACGAGCAGTACTTC
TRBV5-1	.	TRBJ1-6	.	CASSLGQSVDSPLHF	TGCGCCAGCAGCTTGGGCCAGTCGGTCGATTCACCCCTCCACTTT
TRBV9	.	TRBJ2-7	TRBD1	CASSVEGAGDEQYF	TGTGCCAGCAGCGTAGAGGGGGCCGGCGACGAGCAGTACTTC
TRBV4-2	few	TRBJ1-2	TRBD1	CASSQPGQALGYTF	TGTGCCAGCAGCCAACCGGGACAGGCCCTTGGCTACACCTTC
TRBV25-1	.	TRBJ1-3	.	CASSELRSGGSGNTIYF	TGTGCCAGCAGTGAATTACGAAGTGGAGGGTCTGGAAACACCATATATTTT
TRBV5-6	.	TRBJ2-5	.	CASSLTAEIQETQYF	TGTGCCAGCAGCTTGACGGCAGAAATACAAGAGACCCAGTACTTC
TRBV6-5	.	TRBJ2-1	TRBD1	CASSKTGGTYNEQFF	TGTGCCAGCAGTAAGACAGGGGGCACCTACAATGAGCAGTTCTTC
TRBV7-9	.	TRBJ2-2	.	CASSPWAGELFF	TGTGCCAGCAGCCCTTGGGCCGGGGAGCTGTTTTTT
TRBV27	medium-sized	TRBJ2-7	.	CASSWGGHEQYF	TGTGCCAGCAGTTGGGGCGGTCACGAGCAGTACTTC
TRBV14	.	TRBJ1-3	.	CASSLQGGGSCPGNTIYF	TGTGCCAGCAGCCTCCAAGGGGGGGGATCTTGCCCGGGAAACACCATATATTTT
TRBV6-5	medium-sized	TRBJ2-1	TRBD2	CASSYSIAGGAEQFF	TGTGCCAGCAGTTACTCGATAGCCGGGGGGGCTGAGCAGTTCTTC
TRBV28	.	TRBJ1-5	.	CASSLLWGSNQPQHF	TGTGCCAGCAGTTTATTGTGGGGGAGCAATCAGCCCCAGCATTTT
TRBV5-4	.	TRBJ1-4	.	CASSLVGAGEKLFF	TGTGCCAGCAGCTTGGTGGGGGCAGGAGAAAAACTGTTTTTT
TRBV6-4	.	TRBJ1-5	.	CASSDTPGPNQPQHF	TGTGCCAGCAGTGACACGCCGGGGCCTAATCAGCCCCAGCATTTT
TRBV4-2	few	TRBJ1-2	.	CASSQGVQLYGYTF	TGTGCCAGCAGCCAAGGCGTACAGCTCTATGGCTACACCTTC
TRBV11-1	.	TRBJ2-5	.	CASSFWAPQETQYF	TGTGCCAGCAGCTTTTGGGCTCCCCAAGAGACCCAGTACTTC
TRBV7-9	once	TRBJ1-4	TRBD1	CASSLPRGTNEKLFF	TGTGCCAGCAGCTTACCCAGGGGGACTAATGAAAAACTGTTTTTT
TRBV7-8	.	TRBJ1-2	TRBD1	CASSLGRIWGTGEIYGYTF	TGTGCCAGCAGCTTAGGGCGGATTTGGGGGACAGGGGAGATCTATGGCTACACCTTC
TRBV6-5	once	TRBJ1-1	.	CASSYRSWNTEAFF	TGTGCCAGCAGTTACCGCAGCTGGAACACTGAAGCTTTCTTT
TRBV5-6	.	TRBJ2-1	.	CASSWGTGEQFF	TGTGCCAGCAGCTGGGGGACGGGCGAGCAGTTCTTC
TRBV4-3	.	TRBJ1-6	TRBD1	CASSPYRGGNSPLHF	TGCGCCAGCAGCCCGTACAGGGGAGGGAATTCACCCCTCCACTTT
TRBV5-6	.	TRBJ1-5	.	CASSYPDSSYSNQPQHF	TGTGCCAGCAGCTATCCCGACTCCTCCTATAGCAATCAGCCCCAGCATTTT
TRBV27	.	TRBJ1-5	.	CASSARTDNQPQHF	TGTGCCAGCAGTGCCCGGACAGACAATCAGCCCCAGCATTTT
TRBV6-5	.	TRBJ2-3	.	CASSYSVGPDTQYF	TGTGCCAGCAGTTACTCGGTGGGCCCAGATACGCAGTATTTT
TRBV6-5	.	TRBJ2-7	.	CASSSYRDSYEQYF	TGTGCCAGCAGTTCCTACAGGGACTCCTACGAGCAGTACTTC
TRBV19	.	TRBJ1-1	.	CASGTGPDTEAFF	TGTGCCAGTGGCACAGGGCCTGACACTGAAGCTTTCTTT
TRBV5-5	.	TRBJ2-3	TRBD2	CASSLEGLGPDTQYF	TGTGCCAGCAGCTTGGAGGGACTAGGCCCAGATACGCAGTATTTT
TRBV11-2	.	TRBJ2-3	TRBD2	CASSSSGGPHTQYF	TGTGCCAGCAGCTCAAGCGGGGGCCCTCATACGCAGTATTTT
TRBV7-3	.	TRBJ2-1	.	CASSPPGVTGPLNEQFF	TGTGCCAGCAGCCCCCCGGGCGTGACAGGTCCTTTGAATGAGCAGTTCTTC
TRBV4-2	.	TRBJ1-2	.	CASSQGRQNYGYTF	TGTGCCAGCAGCCAAGGTAGACAGAACTATGGCTACACCTTC
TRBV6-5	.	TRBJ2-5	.	CASSPAPFQETQYF	TGTGCCAGCAGCCCCGCCCCATTCCAAGAGACCCAGTACTTC
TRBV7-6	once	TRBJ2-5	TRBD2	CASSSRLAGAGETQYF	TGTGCCAGCAGCTCACGACTAGCGGGGGCGGGAGAGACCCAGTACTTC
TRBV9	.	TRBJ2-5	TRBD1	CASSVEDRGGRETQYF	TGTGCCAGCAGCGTAGAGGACAGGGGCGGTCGAGAGACCCAGTACTTC
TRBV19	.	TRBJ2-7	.	CASSIIGEQYF	TGTGCCAGTAGTATTATCGGCGAGCAGTACTTC
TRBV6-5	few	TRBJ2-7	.	CASSYIGSSYEQYF	TGTGCCAGCAGTTACATTGGGAGCTCCTACGAGCAGTACTTC
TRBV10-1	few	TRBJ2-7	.	CARSGGDSPSYEQYF	TGCGCCAGATCAGGGGGGGACAGCCCATCCTACGAGCAGTACTTC
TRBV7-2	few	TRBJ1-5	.	CASSLNSWQPQHF	TGTGCCAGCAGCTTAAATTCGTGGCAGCCCCAGCATTTT
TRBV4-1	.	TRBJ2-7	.	CASSQGTYEQYF	TGCGCCAGCAGCCAAGGGACTTACGAGCAGTACTTC